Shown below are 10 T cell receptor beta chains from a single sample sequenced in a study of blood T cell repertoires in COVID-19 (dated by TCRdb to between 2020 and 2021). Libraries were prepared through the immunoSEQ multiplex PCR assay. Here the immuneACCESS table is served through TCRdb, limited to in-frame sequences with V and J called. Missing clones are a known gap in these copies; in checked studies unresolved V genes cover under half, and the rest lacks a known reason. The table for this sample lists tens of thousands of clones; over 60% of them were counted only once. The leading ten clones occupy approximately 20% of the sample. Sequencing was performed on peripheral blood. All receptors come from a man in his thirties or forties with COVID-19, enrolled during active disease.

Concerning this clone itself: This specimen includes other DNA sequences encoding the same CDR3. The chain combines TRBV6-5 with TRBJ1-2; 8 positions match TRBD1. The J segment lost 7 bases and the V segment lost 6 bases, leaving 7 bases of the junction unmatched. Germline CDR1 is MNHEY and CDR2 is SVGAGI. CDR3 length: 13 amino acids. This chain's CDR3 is CASSPEQGGGYTF. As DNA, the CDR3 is TGTGCCAGCAGCCCCGAACAGGGGGGTGGCTACACCTTC.

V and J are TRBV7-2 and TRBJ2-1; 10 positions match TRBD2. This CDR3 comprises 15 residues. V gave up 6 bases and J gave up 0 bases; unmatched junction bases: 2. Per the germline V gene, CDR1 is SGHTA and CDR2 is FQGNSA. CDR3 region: CASSPSGSSYNEQFF. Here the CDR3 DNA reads TGTGCCAGCAGTCCTAGCGGGAGCTCCTACAATGAGCAGTTCTTC.

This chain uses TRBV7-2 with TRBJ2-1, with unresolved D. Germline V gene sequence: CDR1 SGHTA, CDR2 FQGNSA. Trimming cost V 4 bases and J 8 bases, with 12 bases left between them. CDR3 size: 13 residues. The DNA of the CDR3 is TGTGCCAGCAGCTCTAGGATCTCCGATGAGCAGTTCTTC. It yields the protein CASSSRISDEQFF.

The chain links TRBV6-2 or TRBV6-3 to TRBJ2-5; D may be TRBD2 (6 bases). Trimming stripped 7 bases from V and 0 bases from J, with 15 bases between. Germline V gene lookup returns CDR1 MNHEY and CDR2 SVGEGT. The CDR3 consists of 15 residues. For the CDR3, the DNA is TGTGCCAGCACCCCGGGACTCGTGTACCAAGAGACCCAGTACTTC. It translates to CASTPGLVYQETQYF.

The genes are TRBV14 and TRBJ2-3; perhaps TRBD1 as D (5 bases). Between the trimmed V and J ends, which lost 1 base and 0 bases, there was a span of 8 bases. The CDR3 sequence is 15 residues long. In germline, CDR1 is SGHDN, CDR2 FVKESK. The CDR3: CASSQVAGSTDTQYF. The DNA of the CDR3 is TGTGCCAGCAGCCAAGTTGCAGGGAGCACAGATACGCAGTATTTT. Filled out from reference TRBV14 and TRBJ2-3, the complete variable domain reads EAGVTQFPSHSVIEKGQTVTLRCDPISGHDNLYWYRRVMGKEIKFLLHFVKESKQDESGMPNNRFLAERTGGTYSTLKVQPAELEDSGVYFCASSQVAGSTDTQYFGPGTRLTVL.

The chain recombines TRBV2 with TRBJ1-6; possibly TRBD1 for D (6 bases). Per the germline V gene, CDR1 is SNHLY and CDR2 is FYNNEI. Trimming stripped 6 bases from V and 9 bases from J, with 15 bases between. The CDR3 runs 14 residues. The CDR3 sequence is CASSATGLGSPLHF. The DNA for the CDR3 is TGTGCCAGCAGCGCTACAGGGTTGGGTTCACCCCTCCACTTT.

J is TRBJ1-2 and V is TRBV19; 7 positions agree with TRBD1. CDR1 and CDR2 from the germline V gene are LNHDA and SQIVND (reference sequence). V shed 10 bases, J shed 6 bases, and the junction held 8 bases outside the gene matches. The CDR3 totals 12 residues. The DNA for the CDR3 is TGTGCCACCCAGGGACAGTTGGATGGCTACACCTTC. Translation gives CATQGQLDGYTF.

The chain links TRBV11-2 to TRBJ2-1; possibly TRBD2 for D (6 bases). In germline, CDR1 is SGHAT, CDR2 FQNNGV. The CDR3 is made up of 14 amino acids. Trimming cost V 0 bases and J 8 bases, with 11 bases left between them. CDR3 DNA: TGTGCCAGCAGCTTAGAGCGGGGAAGCGATGAGCAGTTCTTC. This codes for CASSLERGSDEQFF.

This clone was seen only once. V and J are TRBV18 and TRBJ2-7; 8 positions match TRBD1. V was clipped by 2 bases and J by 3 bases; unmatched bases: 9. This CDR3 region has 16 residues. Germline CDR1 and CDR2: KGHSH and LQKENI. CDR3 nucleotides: TGTGCCAGCTCACCAGGGGCAGGGGGCTCGTACTACGAGCAGTACTTC. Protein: CASSPGAGGSYYEQYF. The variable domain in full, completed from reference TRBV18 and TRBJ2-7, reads NAGVMQNPRHLVRRRGQEARLRCSPMKGHSHVYWYRQLPEEGLKFMVYLQKENIIDESGMPKERFSAEFPKEGPSILRIQQVVRGDSAAYFCASSPGAGGSYYEQYFGPGTRLTVT.

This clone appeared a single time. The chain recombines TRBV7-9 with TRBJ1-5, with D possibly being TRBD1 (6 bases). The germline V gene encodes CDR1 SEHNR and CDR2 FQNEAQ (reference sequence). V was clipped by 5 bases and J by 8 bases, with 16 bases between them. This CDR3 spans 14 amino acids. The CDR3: CASSPWTEGEPQHF. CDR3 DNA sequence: TGTGCCAGCAGCCCATGGACAGAAGGGGAGCCCCAGCATTTT.